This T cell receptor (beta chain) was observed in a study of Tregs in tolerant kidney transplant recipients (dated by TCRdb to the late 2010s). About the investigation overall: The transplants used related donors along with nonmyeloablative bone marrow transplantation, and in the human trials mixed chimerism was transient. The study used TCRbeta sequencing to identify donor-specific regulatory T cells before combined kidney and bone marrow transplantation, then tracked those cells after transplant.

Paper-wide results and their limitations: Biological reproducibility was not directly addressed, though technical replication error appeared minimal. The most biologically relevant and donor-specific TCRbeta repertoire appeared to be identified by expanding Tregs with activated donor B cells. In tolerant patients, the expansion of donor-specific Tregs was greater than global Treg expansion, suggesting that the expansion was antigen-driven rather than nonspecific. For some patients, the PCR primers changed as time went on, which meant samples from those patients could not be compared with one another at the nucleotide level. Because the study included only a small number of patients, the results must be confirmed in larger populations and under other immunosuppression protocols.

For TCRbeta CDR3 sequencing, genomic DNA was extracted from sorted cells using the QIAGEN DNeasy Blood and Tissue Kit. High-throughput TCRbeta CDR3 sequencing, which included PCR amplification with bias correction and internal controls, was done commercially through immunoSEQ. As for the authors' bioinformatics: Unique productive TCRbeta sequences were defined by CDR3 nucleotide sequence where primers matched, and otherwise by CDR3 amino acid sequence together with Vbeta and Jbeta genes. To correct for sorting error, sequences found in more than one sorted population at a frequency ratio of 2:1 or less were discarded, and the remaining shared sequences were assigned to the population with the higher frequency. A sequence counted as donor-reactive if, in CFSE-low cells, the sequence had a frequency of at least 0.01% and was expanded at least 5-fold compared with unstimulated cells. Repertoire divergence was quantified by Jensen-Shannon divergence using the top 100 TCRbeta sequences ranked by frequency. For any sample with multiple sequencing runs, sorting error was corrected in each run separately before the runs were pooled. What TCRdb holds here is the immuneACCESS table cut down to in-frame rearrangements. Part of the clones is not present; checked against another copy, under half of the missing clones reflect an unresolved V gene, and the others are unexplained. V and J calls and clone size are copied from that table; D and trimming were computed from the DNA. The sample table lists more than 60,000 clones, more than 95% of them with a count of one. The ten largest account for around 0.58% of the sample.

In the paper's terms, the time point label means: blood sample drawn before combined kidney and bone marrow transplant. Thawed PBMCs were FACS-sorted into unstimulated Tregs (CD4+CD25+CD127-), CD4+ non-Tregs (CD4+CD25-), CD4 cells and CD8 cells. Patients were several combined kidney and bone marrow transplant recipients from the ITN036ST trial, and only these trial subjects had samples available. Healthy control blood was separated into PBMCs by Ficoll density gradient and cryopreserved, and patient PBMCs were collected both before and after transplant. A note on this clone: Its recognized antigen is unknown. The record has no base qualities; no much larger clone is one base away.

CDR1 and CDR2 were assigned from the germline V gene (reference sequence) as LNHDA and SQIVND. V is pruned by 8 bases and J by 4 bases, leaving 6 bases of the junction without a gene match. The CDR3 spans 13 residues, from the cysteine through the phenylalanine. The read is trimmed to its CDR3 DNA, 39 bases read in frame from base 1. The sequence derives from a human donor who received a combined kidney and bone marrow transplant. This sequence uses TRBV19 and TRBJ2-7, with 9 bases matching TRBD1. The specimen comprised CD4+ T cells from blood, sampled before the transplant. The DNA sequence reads TGTGCCAGTCGCCGGACAGGGGAATACGAGCAGTACTTC. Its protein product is CASRRTGEYEQYF. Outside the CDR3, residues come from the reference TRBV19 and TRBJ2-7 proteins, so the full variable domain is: DGGITQSPKYLFRKEGQNVTLSCEQNLNHDAMYWYRQDPGQGLRLIYYSQIVNDFQKGDIAEGYSVSREKKESFPLTVTSAQKNPTAFYLCASRRTGEYEQYFGPGTRLTVT.